Listed below are T cell receptor beta chains from one sample, sequenced in a study of shared clonotypes between healthy human individuals. TCRdb's table, derived via immunoSEQ multiplex PCR, lists solely in-frame clones and lacks some. The table includes roughly 2.1 million clones, about 92% detected once. The sequenced sample was naive CD8+ T cells from PBMCs. Source of these receptors: a man between 18 and 29 years old in good health. Some clones in this sample may be carry-over from other donors' samples. Each CDR3 is given with its conserved first and last residue.

TRBJ2-6,21,TRBV28,CASKKGRTSGRSDSGANVLTF
TRBJ2-1,17,TRBV9,CASSPLALAGPDDEQFF
TRBJ2-7,11,TRBV9,CASSVDYEQYF
TRBJ2-7,14,TRBV5-4,CASSPGQGVNEQYF
TRBJ2-7,14,TRBV28,CASSHPGEVYEQYF
TRBJ2-5,15,TRBV14,CASSLGLSTQETQYF
TRBJ2-7,14,TRBV28,CASTKGQGTYEQYF
TRBJ2-2,17,TRBV5-1,CASSSLWRGELTGELFF
TRBJ2-2,13,TRBV21-1,CASSKYGTGELFF
TRBJ2-5,13,TRBV7-9,CAQGEAGQETQYF
TRBJ2-1,17,TRBV11-2,CASIPLWLADSYNEQFF
TRBJ1-3,16,TRBV9,CASSGNPDSSGNTIYF
TRBJ2-7,16,TRBV27,CASSPAMGPIKGEQYF
TRBJ2-6,18,TRBV14,CASSQYSGSLTGANVLTF